This entry is about one T cell receptor beta chain. Per the original data handling: Reference gene primer amplification yielded estimated nucleated cell counts. Sequencing was performed with immunoSEQ multiplex PCR; in TCRdb, only in-frame clones are kept and a portion is missing. V and J calls plus clone size are reproduced from that table; the DNA served to infer D and trimming. The sample has approximately 15,000 clones, roughly four fifths seen once; the top ten hold about 25%. This sample is part of a study of blood T cell repertoires in COVID-19. Across the study: Sources were T cells, B-cell-depleted T cells, or PBMCs; the material itself was cDNA or gDNA.

J was trimmed by 3 bases and V by 1 base; bases with no gene match: 6. The germline gives CDR1 MNHNS, CDR2 SASEGT. This CDR3 is built from 15 residues. This sequence originates from a woman aged 60 to 75 with acute or convalescent COVID-19. The V gene is TRBV6-1, the J gene TRBJ2-7; TRBD2 aligns across 7 bases. Sequencing input: peripheral blood. This chain's CDR3 is CASSEVGRVGYEQYF. The DNA for the CDR3 is TGTGCCAGCAGTGAAGTGGGGAGGGTGGGCTACGAGCAGTACTTC.